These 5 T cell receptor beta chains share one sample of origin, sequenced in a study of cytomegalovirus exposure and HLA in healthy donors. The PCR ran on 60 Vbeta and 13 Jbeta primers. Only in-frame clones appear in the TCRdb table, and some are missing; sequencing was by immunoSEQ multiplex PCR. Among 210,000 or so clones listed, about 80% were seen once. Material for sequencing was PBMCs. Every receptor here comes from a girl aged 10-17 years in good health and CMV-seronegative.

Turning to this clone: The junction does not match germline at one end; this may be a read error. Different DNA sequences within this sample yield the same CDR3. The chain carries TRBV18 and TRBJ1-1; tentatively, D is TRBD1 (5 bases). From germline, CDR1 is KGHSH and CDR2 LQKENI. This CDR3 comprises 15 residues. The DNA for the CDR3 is TGTGCCAGCTCACCCGGGGGGGGAGGGAACACTGAGGCTTTCTTT. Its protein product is CASSPGGGGNTEAFF.

CDR3 nucleotide sequence: TGTGCCAGCAGCCGGGCTAGCTCTCAAACTTCCTACGAGCAGTACTTC. It encodes CASSRASSQTSYEQYF. The chain uses TRBV4-2 and TRBJ2-7; perhaps TRBD2 as D (5 bases). Per the germline V gene, CDR1 is LGHNA and CDR2 is YNFKEQ. The CDR3 covers 16 residues. Deletions cut 4 bases from V and 1 base from J, with 17 bases between.

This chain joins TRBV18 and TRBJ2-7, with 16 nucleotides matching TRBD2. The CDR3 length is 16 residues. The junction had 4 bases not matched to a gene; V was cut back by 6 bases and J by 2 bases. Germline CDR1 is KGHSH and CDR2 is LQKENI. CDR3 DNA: TGTGCCAGCTCGACCGGGACTAGCGGGAGGGCCTACGAGCAGTACTTC. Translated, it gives CASSTGTSGRAYEQYF.

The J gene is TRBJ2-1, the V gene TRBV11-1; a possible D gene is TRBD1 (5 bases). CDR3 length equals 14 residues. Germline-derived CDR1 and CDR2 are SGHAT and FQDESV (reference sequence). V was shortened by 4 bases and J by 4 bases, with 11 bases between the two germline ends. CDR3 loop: CASSSTTVYNEQFF. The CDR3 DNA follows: TGTGCCAGCAGCTCTACGACAGTGTACAATGAGCAGTTCTTC.

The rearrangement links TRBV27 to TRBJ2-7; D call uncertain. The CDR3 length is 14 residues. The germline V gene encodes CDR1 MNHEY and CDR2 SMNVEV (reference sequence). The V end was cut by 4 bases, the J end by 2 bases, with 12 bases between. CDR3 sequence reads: CASSSGQSTYEQYF. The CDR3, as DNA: TGTGCCAGCAGTTCAGGCCAGTCTACCTACGAGCAGTACTTC.